A selection of T cell receptor beta chains follows, all from one sample in a study of blood T cell repertoires in COVID-19. TCRdb's table, derived via immunoSEQ multiplex PCR, lists solely in-frame clones and lacks some. The data contain 100,000 to 150,000 clones, 60% to 80% of them singletons. The specimen was peripheral blood. These receptor sequences come from a woman in her seventies with acute or convalescent COVID-19. CDR3s include the opening cysteine and the closing phenylalanine or tryptophan. The D gene is left open where the match is weak. The listing skips clone size in some rows; elsewhere it reads once, few, many or a size class.

V gene	D gene	clone size	J gene	CDR3 DNA	CDR3 protein
TRBV15	-	few	TRBJ1-4	TGTGCCACCAGCAGCAAAGCGGGTTATAATGAAAAACTGTTTTTT	CATSSKAGYNEKLFF
TRBV28	TRBD1	once	TRBJ1-2	TGTGCCAGCAGTTTATCAGACACTGGACAGGCCTATGGCTACACCTTC	CASSLSDTGQAYGYTF
TRBV5-4	-	-	TRBJ2-3	TGTGCCAGCGGAGGGAACCCCAAAAGGGCTGGCACAGATACGCAGTATTTT	CASGGNPKRAGTDTQYF
TRBV6-5	-	-	TRBJ2-3	TGTGCCAGCAGGGCGGTCACAGATACGCAGTATTTT	CASRAVTDTQYF
TRBV14	-	-	TRBJ2-7	TGTGCCAGCAGCCCGGGACTCCTTCTACACCACGAGCAGTACTTC	CASSPGLLLHHEQYF
TRBV29-1	TRBD1	few	TRBJ2-1	TGCAGCGCCCTGGACAGGGAATACAATGAGCAGTTCTTC	CSALDREYNEQFF
TRBV19	-	-	TRBJ1-2	TGTGCCAGTAGTATCACAGTCAATAACTATGGCTACACCTTC	CASSITVNNYGYTF
TRBV12-3/TRBV12-4	TRBD1	-	TRBJ2-7	TGTGCCAGCAGCCGGGACAGTTTCCAGCAGTACTTC	CASSRDSFQQYF
TRBV6-1	-	-	TRBJ1-5	TGTGCCAGCAGTGAAGCGGGGGGGCAGCCCCAGCATTTT	CASSEAGGQPQHF
TRBV30	-	-	TRBJ2-7	TGTGCCTGGAGTCCAGGGTACGAGCAGTACTTC	CAWSPGYEQYF
TRBV7-3	TRBD1	many	TRBJ2-6	TGTGCCAGCAGCTTACCTGGGGACAGGGCTGGGGCCAACGTCCTGACTTTC	CASSLPGDRAGANVLTF
TRBV19	TRBD1	-	TRBJ2-2	TGTGCCAGTAGTATGGGACAGGGGACCGGGGAGCTGTTTTTT	CASSMGQGTGELFF
TRBV28	TRBD2	-	TRBJ2-7	TGTGCCAGCAGTTTGGGTCCAGCGGGAAGCTCCGAGCAGTACTTC	CASSLGPAGSSEQYF
TRBV9	-	few	TRBJ2-7	TGTGCCAGCAGTCGTGACACCTTCGTCTACGAGCAGTACTTC	CASSRDTFVYEQYF
TRBV2	TRBD1	-	TRBJ1-5	TGTGCCAGCTCTATACAGGGGAATCAGCCCCAGCATTTT	CASSIQGNQPQHF
TRBV28	-	-	TRBJ1-2	TGTGCCGTCCATACAGGGCCCATGAACTATGGCTACACCTTC	CAVHTGPMNYGYTF
TRBV29-1	TRBD1	-	TRBJ2-4	TGCAGCGTTGCAAAAGGGACAGGTGGGAACAAAAACATTCAGTACTTC	CSVAKGTGGNKNIQYF
TRBV6-5	TRBD1	-	TRBJ1-1	TGTGCCAGCAGTTACTCGGACAGGGGGTCCGCTTTCTTT	CASSYSDRGSAFF
TRBV5-1	TRBD1	-	TRBJ1-4	TGCGCCAGCAGCTTGATGATTGGACAGGCAAATGAAAAACTGTTTTTT	CASSLMIGQANEKLFF
TRBV2	TRBD2	-	TRBJ2-7	TGTGCCAGCGGGACGGGGACTAGACTAGCGCTTGCCTACGAGCAGTACTTC	CASGTGTRLALAYEQYF
TRBV7-2	TRBD1	many	TRBJ2-5	TGTGCCAGCAGCCCGGGACAGGGGTACGGGACCCAGTACTTC	CASSPGQGYGTQYF
TRBV6-2/TRBV6-3	-	few	TRBJ2-2	TGTGCCAGCAGTTCCCACGGCCGACTAAACACCGGGGAGCTGTTTTTT	CASSSHGRLNTGELFF
TRBV6-2/TRBV6-3	-	-	TRBJ2-1	TGTGCCAGCAGTTATGGCAGGGTAAATGAGCAGTTCTTC	CASSYGRVNEQFF
TRBV9	-	once	TRBJ1-6	TGTGCCAGCAGCAAAGGGGGTTCACCCCTCCACTTT	CASSKGGSPLHF
TRBV15	-	-	TRBJ1-2	TGTGCCACCAGCAGAGAGGTGACACTTACCTATGGCTACACCTTC	CATSREVTLTYGYTF
TRBV5-4	TRBD1	once	TRBJ2-5	TGTGCCAGCAGCTTGTATGGGACAGGGACGGAGACCCAGTACTTC	CASSLYGTGTETQYF
TRBV27	-	few	TRBJ2-1	TGTGCCAGCACCGATTCGGACAGAAACAATGAGCAGTTCTTC	CASTDSDRNNEQFF
TRBV5-1	-	-	TRBJ2-1	TGCGCCAGCAGCTTGGCGGCTAGCTACAATGAGCAGTTCTTC	CASSLAASYNEQFF
TRBV7-9	-	once	TRBJ2-1	TGTGCCAGCAGCCCCCTGGCCAATGAGCAGTTCTTC	CASSPLANEQFF
TRBV2	TRBD1	-	TRBJ2-2	TGTGCCAGCAGTGTAGAAGGACAGGGGTACACCGGGGAGCTGTTTTTT	CASSVEGQGYTGELFF
TRBV7-9	-	-	TRBJ1-1	TGTGCCAGCAGGGGGCCTGACAGTTTAATTGAAGCTTTCTTT	CASRGPDSLIEAFF
TRBV29-1	TRBD2	-	TRBJ2-3	TGCAGCGTTGAAACCTGGGCTAGCGGGCGCACAGATACGCAGTATTTT	CSVETWASGRTDTQYF
TRBV7-9	TRBD1	few	TRBJ1-6	TGTGCCAGCAGCTTGACAGGGCTGGTCTTTAATTCACCCCTCCACTTT	CASSLTGLVFNSPLHF
TRBV16	-	-	TRBJ1-4	TGTGCCAGCAGCCAGACAGCAACTAATGAAAAACTGTTTTTT	CASSQTATNEKLFF
TRBV6-5	-	once	TRBJ1-6	TGTGCCAGCAGCCTAGATCGACTCGGTAATTCACCCCTCCACTTT	CASSLDRLGNSPLHF
TRBV6-2/TRBV6-3	TRBD1	-	TRBJ2-2	TGTGCCAGCAGTCTACAGGGGCCTCCGATCGGGGAGCTGTTTTTT	CASSLQGPPIGELFF
TRBV6-5	TRBD1	-	TRBJ2-4	TGTGCCAGCAGGGGGGACAGGGGGCGCACCATTCAGTACTTC	CASRGDRGRTIQYF
TRBV7-9	TRBD1	-	TRBJ2-1	TGTGCCAGCAGTTCGGGACAGGGGGGGATAAATGAGCAGTTCTTC	CASSSGQGGINEQFF
TRBV6-5	-	-	TRBJ1-4	TGTGCCAGCAGTTATAGGCCAGGGACTGCAGAAAAACTGTTTTTT	CASSYRPGTAEKLFF
TRBV5-1	-	few	TRBJ1-5	TGCGCCAGCAGCTTGGTACCAGGGGTGGCCCAGCCCCAGCATTTT	CASSLVPGVAQPQHF
TRBV18	TRBD1	-	TRBJ1-1	TGTGCCAGCTCACCAAATCGACAGGGTGTTGAAGCTTTCTTT	CASSPNRQGVEAFF
TRBV7-9	-	-	TRBJ2-1	TGTGCCAGCAGCTTAGGAGGCGGGGCCTCCTACAATGAGCAGTTCTTC	CASSLGGGASYNEQFF
TRBV29-1	TRBD1	-	TRBJ1-4	TGCAGCGTCGGACAGGGGGCCTATTCCGAAAAACTGTTTTTT	CSVGQGAYSEKLFF
TRBV7-9	TRBD1	-	TRBJ1-4	TGTGCCAGCAGCACCGGACAGGAGCTAAATGAAAAACTGTTTTTT	CASSTGQELNEKLFF
TRBV11-2	TRBD2	-	TRBJ2-7	TGTGCCAGCAGCTTAAAGGGACTAGCGGGTTACGAGCAGTACTTC	CASSLKGLAGYEQYF
TRBV7-9	TRBD1	once	TRBJ1-5	TGTGCCAGCAGCAGCTTCGGACAGGATCAGCCCCAGCATTTT	CASSSFGQDQPQHF
TRBV3-1/TRBV3-2	TRBD1	-	TRBJ2-2	TGTGCCAGCAGCCCGAAGACAGGGGCGAGGAACACCGGGGAGCTGTTTTTT	CASSPKTGARNTGELFF
TRBV5-5	-	once	TRBJ2-7	TGTGCCAGCAGCTTGGCCCCTGGTGGGGGGAGCTCCTACGAGCAGTACTTC	CASSLAPGGGSSYEQYF
TRBV28	-	-	TRBJ2-7	TGTGCCAGCAGAAAAACAGGTGCCTACGAGCAGTACTTC	CASRKTGAYEQYF
TRBV19	TRBD1	-	TRBJ1-2	TGTGCCAGTAGAGAAACAGGGGGCAGCGGCTACACCTTC	CASRETGGSGYTF
TRBV3-1/TRBV3-2	TRBD2	-	TRBJ2-3	TGTGCCAGCAGCCAAGTAGGAAGCGGGGGTCCTAGCACAGATACGCAGTATTTT	CASSQVGSGGPSTDTQYF
TRBV30	-	-	TRBJ1-5	TGTGCCTGGAGTGTAGGCAGGGTGCTTCAGCCCCAGCATTTT	CAWSVGRVLQPQHF
TRBV6-2/TRBV6-3	TRBD2	-	TRBJ2-1	TGTGCCAGCAGTTATACGGGACTATTTTCATCCCGGTTCTTC	CASSYTGLFSSRFF
TRBV19	TRBD1	-	TRBJ1-5	TGTGCCAGTAGTCGGACAGGGGGAAACAATCAGCCCCAGCATTTT	CASSRTGGNNQPQHF
TRBV24-1	TRBD2	-	TRBJ2-1	TGTGCCACCAGTGATACAACTAGCGGCAAGCAAAATGAGCAGTTCTTC	CATSDTTSGKQNEQFF